This entry describes one T cell receptor (beta chain). This clone was picked up one time. This receptor's antigen is unknown. No much larger clone is present one base from it, and per-base qualities are unavailable. Collaborating institutions collected whole blood in K2EDTA tubes following their own protocols. For TCRbeta analysis, collaborators shipped samples in one of three forms: frozen whole blood, isolated PBMCs, or DNA extracted from either of those sample types. The entry originates in a study of blood T cell repertoires in COVID-19 (TCRdb year 2020). With respect to the entire study: Samples from collaborators originated in the United States, Italy and Spain and spanned both the acute and convalescent phases of COVID-19. Subjects who had been exposed to COVID-19, were actively infected with it, or had recovered from it provided the deeply sampled blood TCRbeta repertoires that made up the dataset. Where HLA class I and class II types were available, the types were taken from metadata supplied by the sample provider, not from assay-based typing. Nearly every sample came with metadata listing a de-identified subject ID, COVID-19 status, age in years and sex. The repertoires were released in a freely available public database intended as a resource for research on the immune response to SARS-CoV-2. Samples were obtained from the ongoing ImmuneRACE study (first 160 participants) and from about 1,300 subjects provided by 6 global collaborators. The prospective study material was composed of cDNA or gDNA derived from T cells, B-cell-depleted T cells, or PBMCs. General study outcomes and caveats: How much clinical and demographic metadata was included differed by source and by participant, and the metadata was provided uncurated.

Relative to germline, V is missing 5 bases and J is missing 4 bases, with 13 bases of the junction outside any gene match. CDR1 and CDR2 are read off the germline V gene (reference sequence) as LNHDA and SQIVND. Reading from cysteine to phenylalanine, the CDR3 counts 17 amino acids. The entry retains the CDR3 DNA only, 51 bases that are in frame from base 1. TCRbeta CDR3 regions were amplified from genomic DNA by means of the immunoSEQ Assay, a bias-controlled multiplex PCR. The study's own analysis went as follows. The number of nucleated cells in each sample was estimated by amplification of reference gene primers within the assay. To quantify the absolute abundance of each unique TCRbeta CDR3 rearrangement, sequence reads were collapsed and filtered. For each sample, productive Simpson clonality was calculated by taking the square root of Simpson's diversity index across productive rearrangements. This is the immuneACCESS table as TCRdb keeps it, with only in-frame sequences that have V and J called. A part of the clones is gone; compared with another copy, unresolved V genes explain less than half, and the rest is unexplained. V, J and clone size are those of that table, while D and trimming were read from the DNA. Here the sample has around 310,000 clones; about 89% occur a single time. Roughly an eighth of the sample is in the top ten clones.

This clonotype was obtained from a woman aged 60-70 years with acute or convalescent COVID-19. The chain employs TRBV19 and TRBJ1-5; the central 8 bases match TRBD1. The sample consisted of peripheral blood. The bases are TGTGCCAGTAGTCCAACAGGGGGGGGAATATGGAATCAGCCCCAGCATTTT. Its amino acids are CASSPTGGGIWNQPQHF.